This entry features one T cell receptor beta chain sequence. Its antigen is as yet unknown. TCR cDNA molecules each carried a unique molecular identifier. One entry per CDR3 protein, called by TCRdb with MiXCR from the 5' RACE reads. The top ten hold approximately 4.6% of the sample, which has about 82,000 distinct CDR3 sequences, about 12% seen once. The record originates from a study of spatial heterogeneity in lung cancer. About the research overall: Sequencing consistently turned up more beta-chain sequences than alpha-chain sequences.

Per germline, CDR1 LNHDA and CDR2 SQIVND (reference sequence). The CDR3 runs 14 residues. Trimming removed 7 bases from V and 0 bases from J, with 13 bases in between. Study results and limitations: At tumor resection, ubiquitous expanded TCRs were detected in blood more often than later.

The time point here: sample taken at primary tumor resection. TCRs were sequenced from unsorted whole RNA of tumor, nontumor lung or PBMC. The donors, fewer than 95 patients with untreated early-stage non-small cell lung cancer, provided the samples. The chain is built from TRBV19 and TRBJ2-7; no clear D. Sample: PBMCs, taken at surgery. The sequence was obtained from a male donor with early-stage non-small cell lung cancer. The CDR3 is CASIKGPNSYEQYF. The DNA for the CDR3 is TGTGCCAGTATAAAAGGACCCAACTCCTACGAGCAGTACTTC.